This TCR beta chain was sequenced for a study of cytomegalovirus exposure and HLA in healthy donors. Germline V CDR1 and CDR2: MDHEN, SYDVKM. This CDR3 has 15 residues. The V and J ends lost 9 bases and 2 bases respectively, with 17 bases between them. 60 Vbeta and 13 Jbeta primers were used in PCR. Produced via immunoSEQ multiplex PCR; TCRdb's table is partial and in-frame only. The sample records 200,000 to 250,000 clones, around 80% being singletons. Whole-study findings and limits: By HLA locus, TCR association rates varied in a later analysis, with DRB1 showing the most and HLA-C the fewest. CMV serostatus was the only immune exposure information that was available.

As to this clone: Its specificity is not known.

The sample comprised PBMCs. The sequence came from a man aged 50-59 years in good health and CMV-seronegative. The chain links TRBV28 to TRBJ2-1; maybe TRBD1 (5 bases). This CDR3 reads CASQGATQTYNEQFF. As DNA, the CDR3 is TGTGCCAGTCAGGGCGCGACCCAGACCTACAATGAGCAGTTCTTC.